Listed here is a single T cell receptor beta chain. Its antigen specificity is not known. Per-base qualities were not stored, and no clone one base away is much larger. Relative to germline, V is 5 bases shorter and J is 4 bases shorter, with 11 bases between their ends. Reading the germline V gene (reference sequence) gives CDR1 GTSNPN and CDR2 SVGIG. Spanning cysteine to phenylalanine, the CDR3 consists of 12 amino acids. Only CDR3 DNA remains: 36 bases, in frame from the first base. Libraries were prepared through the immunoSEQ multiplex PCR assay. For the multiplex PCR, a mixture combining 60 forward primers for TCR Vbeta segments and 13 reverse primers for TCR Jbeta segments was used. The CDR3 region of rearranged TCR beta genes was amplified from genomic DNA with a multiplex PCR assay. The amplified TCR beta libraries were sequenced on the Illumina HiSeq System as 87-base-pair reads. The authors processed their data as follows. A later analysis counted tens of millions of unique TCR beta chains across the 550 to 800 repertoires, and roughly 11 million of these chains were shared by at least two donors. Raw reads were error-corrected and collapsed into unique sequences with a nearest-neighbor algorithm that merged closely related sequences to remove PCR and sequencing errors. To assign V, D and J gene segments, CDR3 sequences were aligned to IMGT reference sequences. For a sequence to be retained, at least a six-nucleotide match to both a V gene segment and a J gene segment was required. A rearrangement counted as productive if the CDR3 had no stop codons and remained in frame with V and J, and every other rearrangement counted as non-productive. Following IMGT convention, CDR3 was defined as the stretch from the second conserved V-encoded cysteine to the conserved J-encoded phenylalanine. Sequences without an unambiguous match to a single V gene segment were excluded from the earlier analysis of about 630 of the donors. In an earlier analysis of 587 of the donors, V segments were called functional above 56.7% productive rearrangements and were called segregating when the between-donor standard deviation exceeded 5%. A statistical classification framework was built to diagnose cytomegalovirus status from the catalog of TCR beta chain sequences. In a later analysis, V and J genes were assigned by comparing TCR nucleotide sequences against IMGT/GENE-DB human TR gene sequences. The TCRdist pipeline was used in a later analysis to assign CDR3 sequences and most-parsimonious VDJ recombination scenarios. In a later analysis, each TCR beta chain was defined by its CDR3 amino acid sequence together with its V-gene family, and reads without a unique V-gene family were excluded. A later analysis removed several hundred highly shared, low-generation-probability nucleotide sequences to deal with suspected cross-contamination and a sequencing artifact. For each public chain, a later analysis derived a clonal expansion index from normalized ranks of inferred template counts within each repertoire. In a later analysis, generation probabilities were computed with a VDJ recombination model fitted to out-of-frame rearrangements, and the resulting probabilities were checked against IGoR. In a later analysis, TCR-TCR, TCR-HLA and TCR-CMV co-occurrence was scored with hypergeometric tests, and a repertoire-size bias correction was applied to TCR pairs. In a later analysis, false discovery rates were estimated by permuting HLA or CMV assignments 20 times. A later analysis grouped co-occurring TCRs with DBSCAN, adding TCRdist sequence similarity when clustering within HLA-allele-positive subsets. Co-occurrence clustering excluded repertoires with fewer than 30,000 or more than 120,000 public chains, plus five with anomalous nucleotide sharing. TCRdb carries this immuneACCESS record with in-frame sequences only. Its versions omit some clonotypes, under half of them owing to an unresolved V gene in the studies checked, with the rest unexplained. V and J calls plus clone size are reproduced from that table; the DNA served to infer D and trimming. The table for this sample lists around 94,000 clones; around four fifths of them were counted only once. Of the sample, around 2.6% falls within the top ten clones.

The data belong to a study of cytomegalovirus exposure and HLA in healthy donors (dated by TCRdb to the late 2010s). Notes on the research overall: In an earlier analysis of approximately 500 of the donors, under 300 Gb of sequence data and 100 million or so unique TCR beta sequences from 180 million or so T cells were reported. In the later analysis, no new phenotypic data were used to find candidate immune exposures; instead, reliance was placed on TCR beta sequences and their occurrence across donors. The study profiled the T cell repertoires of 500 to 800 subjects by immunosequencing and related them to cytomegalovirus serostatus. HLA typing covered class I and class II loci at four-digit resolution. In addition to the first cohort of approximately 650 subjects, a separate validation cohort of 120 different subjects was used. To study patterns of TCR occurrence, a later analysis re-analyzed previously published TCR beta repertoires from under 750 donors and added high-resolution HLA genotyping. Because of strong linkage in the cohort, roughly five DR-DQ haplotypes were treated as single units for association and clustering. The study was designed to test whether signatures of past pathogen exposure could be identified by cataloging public T cell receptors. An earlier analysis of approximately 580 of the donors used high-throughput TCR beta sequencing to judge whether each TCR beta V gene segment behaved as functional or pseudogenic. To predict cytomegalovirus infection status, the study brought together high-throughput TCR immunosequencing, statistical association of individual TCRs with disease status, and machine learning. Donor age, sex, ethnicity and CMV serostatus were compiled alongside the repertoire data. Every discovery cohort repertoire had been produced on one sequencing platform. An early release covering 500 to 750 HLA-typed donors comprised about 320 gigabases of sequencing data and tens of millions of unique TCR sequences. The genetic ancestry cluster associated with self-reported Caucasian donors included around 76% of the approximately 410 genotyped donors. In a later genetic analysis, genome-wide SNP genotypes for about 65% of the 666 donors were used, and that subset was treated as a discovery cohort. Across approximately 400 genotyped donors of the cohort, an average of roughly 250,000 unique TCR beta nucleotide sequences per donor were sequenced, and 15% to 20% of those sequences were non-productive. Typing coverage varied by locus: roughly 620-630 donors for A, B, C, DRB1 and DQB1; roughly 500 for DQA1; more than 600 for DPA1; fewer than 480 for DPB1. The paper as a whole reports these results and caveats: At a false discovery rate of 0.05, a later analysis linked approximately 18,000 TCR beta sequences to specific HLA alleles. Most CMV-associated TCR beta chains appeared to be HLA-restricted in a later analysis, and the HLA associations seemed to be driven largely by CMV exposure. Correlated functional status among segregating V segments might reflect linkage disequilibrium, but an unknown experimental factor could not be ruled out. When HLA alleles, especially DR and DQ, strongly co-occurred, attributing TCR associations to individual alleles was difficult. A further reported finding was that TCR beta sequences accurately predicted the HLA-A and HLA-B alleles for most subjects in the first cohort. An earlier analysis of 450 to 750 of the donors showed that most TCR beta V segments appeared in productive rearrangements either about 90% or about 30% of the time, which broadly matched IMGT annotations. In vitro tests confirmed that a few of the cytomegalovirus-associated TCR beta chains recognize cytomegalovirus antigens. V-gene and J-gene trimming of TCR beta chains was associated with a missense DCLRE1C variant in a later genetic analysis, and the association was replicated in an independent cohort. The sequencing pipeline was judged likely to have produced a cluster of highly shared sequence variants as a technical artifact. Some IMGT-functional V segments, including TRBV6-2 and TRBV6-3, could not be distinguished by the 87-base-pair reads and were therefore excluded. Most TCR sequences were seen in very few donors, while some public TCRs were found in many individuals. The only immune exposure information available for the cohort was CMV serostatus. According to a later analysis, TCR association rates differed among HLA loci, with DRB1 alleles showing the most associated TCRs and HLA-C alleles showing the fewest. In both the original and validation cohorts, the classifier was reported to diagnose cytomegalovirus status with high specificity and sensitivity. A later analysis found that HLA-associated TCR beta chains were more clonally expanded and had lower generation probabilities than equally common non-associated chains. The earlier analysis of fewer than 750 of the donors excluded some 16 rarely observed V segments, including chromosome 9 orphons, because counts were too low. It was suggested by the authors that the approach could potentially be generalized to other disease states and immunological phenotypes. Sequencing depth was assumed to be roughly uniform across donors in the presence/absence analyses, though that assumption may not hold. A later analysis reported that several top co-occurrence clusters appeared linked to parvovirus B19, influenza, CMV and Epstein-Barr virus. Because HLA typing was unavailable for some donors at each locus, only the typed subset was used in association tests. Only TCR beta chains were sequenced in this cohort, and the absence of alpha or paired-chain data limited detectable features. A total of about 180 TCR beta chains were listed by the study as associated with cytomegalovirus. Compared with the 666-donor mean, donors in an Asian-associated ancestry cluster had fewer N-insertions in productive TCRs, according to a later genetic analysis.

The cohort consisted of fewer than 700 healthy bone marrow donors. Cohort members were all nominally healthy when sampled, although unrecorded immune exposures were likely present. The donor tested CMV seronegative, placing the donor among the 300 to 450 seronegative members of the cohort. A peripheral blood sample was collected from each donor, and TCR beta sequencing was performed on peripheral blood mononuclear cells. The Qiagen DNeasy Blood Extraction Kit was used to extract genomic DNA from the blood cell samples. This receptor chain uses TRBV30 and TRBJ1-2, with a weak D call of TRBD1 (6 bases match). The clonotype comes from a man in his forties or fifties in good health and CMV-seronegative. Sequences were obtained from PBMCs. The base sequence is TGTGCCTGGCCACAGGGCTCCTATGGCTACACCTTC. It codes for CAWPQGSYGYTF.